A selection of T cell receptor beta chains follows, all from one sample in a study of Ad26.COV2.S vaccination and SARS-CoV-2 variants. Assay used: immunoSEQ multiplex PCR; TCRdb lists only in-frame clones, some missing. The data show 360,000 or so clones, about nine tenths seen once. The sample here was peripheral blood, taken in a trial of Ad26.COV2.S vaccine versus placebo. These receptors were obtained from a person aged 18 to 65 who received the Ad26.COV2.S COVID-19 vaccine or a placebo. The CDR3 runs from the conserved cysteine through the conserved F or W. A D gene is named only where the DNA matches it firmly. Clone size is not always given. Where it is, it says once, few, many or a class for expanded clones.

j_gene: TRBJ1-4; abundance: NA; d_gene: TRBD1; v_gene: TRBV6-6; CDR3nt: TGTGCCAGCAGTCCTGCCGGACAGGGCTTGCTGCGGTTTGAAAAACTGTTTTTT; CDR3aa: CASSPAGQGLLRFEKLFF
j_gene: TRBJ2-5; abundance: NA; d_gene: TRBD2; v_gene: TRBV9; CDR3nt: TGTGCCAGCAGCCTTAGCGGGACTCCCCAAGAGACCCAGTACTTC; CDR3aa: CASSLSGTPQETQYF
j_gene: TRBJ2-7; abundance: medium-sized; d_gene: NA; v_gene: TRBV20-1; CDR3nt: TGCAGTGCTAGACAGGACTACGAGCAGTACTTC; CDR3aa: CSARQDYEQYF
j_gene: TRBJ2-1; abundance: NA; d_gene: TRBD1; v_gene: TRBV5-1; CDR3nt: TGCGCCAGCAGCACGGGCGGACAGGGGGCGGGGAATGAGCAGTTCTTC; CDR3aa: CASSTGGQGAGNEQFF
j_gene: TRBJ2-5; abundance: NA; d_gene: TRBD2; v_gene: TRBV10-3; CDR3nt: TGTGCCATCAGTCGGGGGGTACAAGAGACCCAGTACTTC; CDR3aa: CAISRGVQETQYF
j_gene: TRBJ2-7; abundance: NA; d_gene: TRBD1; v_gene: TRBV5-1; CDR3nt: TGCGCCAGCAGCTTGGAGCCCCAAAGGGGGCCGAGGTACTTC; CDR3aa: CASSLEPQRGPRYF
j_gene: TRBJ2-1; abundance: NA; d_gene: TRBD2; v_gene: TRBV29-1; CDR3nt: TGCAGCGTGGAGGGACTAGCGGAGTACAATGAGCAGTTCTTC; CDR3aa: CSVEGLAEYNEQFF
j_gene: TRBJ2-6; abundance: NA; d_gene: NA; v_gene: TRBV7-3; CDR3nt: TGTGCCAGCAGCCAGATACAGGGTTCAACTGGGGCCAACGTCCTGACTTTC; CDR3aa: CASSQIQGSTGANVLTF
j_gene: TRBJ1-4; abundance: NA; d_gene: TRBD1; v_gene: TRBV6-6; CDR3nt: TGTGCCACCGGGACAGGGAATTTGTCTAATGAAAAACTGTTTTTT; CDR3aa: CATGTGNLSNEKLFF
j_gene: TRBJ1-3; abundance: NA; d_gene: TRBD1; v_gene: TRBV6-2/TRBV6-3; CDR3nt: TGTGCCAGCAGTTACGGCGGGACAGCATCTGGAAACACCATATATTTT; CDR3aa: CASSYGGTASGNTIYF
j_gene: TRBJ2-1; abundance: NA; d_gene: NA; v_gene: TRBV4-3; CDR3nt: TGCGCCAGCAGCCAAGGGCTAGCTAGGTATGAGCAGTTCTTC; CDR3aa: CASSQGLARYEQFF
j_gene: TRBJ2-5; abundance: NA; d_gene: TRBD2; v_gene: TRBV6-2/TRBV6-3; CDR3nt: TGTGCCAGCAGTTACGGGCTACTAGCGGGAGGACAAGAGACCCAGTACTTC; CDR3aa: CASSYGLLAGGQETQYF
j_gene: TRBJ2-7; abundance: NA; d_gene: NA; v_gene: TRBV29-1; CDR3nt: TGCAGCGTTATGGGGAGTAGCTACGAGCAGTACTTC; CDR3aa: CSVMGSSYEQYF
j_gene: TRBJ2-3; abundance: NA; d_gene: TRBD2; v_gene: TRBV4-2; CDR3nt: TGTGCCAGCAGCCAAGACCAAAAGCGGGAGGGTGACACAGATACGCAGTATTTT; CDR3aa: CASSQDQKREGDTDTQYF
j_gene: TRBJ2-7; abundance: NA; d_gene: TRBD2; v_gene: TRBV7-6; CDR3nt: TGTGCCAGCAGCTTAGGTGCGGGAGGAATGAACGAGCAGTACTTC; CDR3aa: CASSLGAGGMNEQYF
j_gene: TRBJ1-1; abundance: NA; d_gene: NA; v_gene: TRBV6-1; CDR3nt: TGTGCCAGCAGTGAAGTTTGGGGCGACACTGAAGCTTTCTTT; CDR3aa: CASSEVWGDTEAFF
j_gene: TRBJ2-2; abundance: NA; d_gene: NA; v_gene: TRBV5-1; CDR3nt: TGCGCCAGCAGCCCCACAGGGACCGGGGAGCTGTTTTTT; CDR3aa: CASSPTGTGELFF
j_gene: TRBJ2-1; abundance: NA; d_gene: NA; v_gene: TRBV24-1; CDR3nt: TGTGCCACCAGTGAACAAGGGCCCTACAATGAGCAGTTCTTC; CDR3aa: CATSEQGPYNEQFF
j_gene: TRBJ2-3; abundance: NA; d_gene: TRBD1; v_gene: TRBV24-1; CDR3nt: TGTGCCACAGGGACAGGAAGCACAGATACGCAGTATTTT; CDR3aa: CATGTGSTDTQYF
j_gene: TRBJ2-7; abundance: NA; d_gene: TRBD2; v_gene: TRBV7-6; CDR3nt: TGTGCCACCCGATCTAGCGGGGACTCCTACGAGCAGTACTTC; CDR3aa: CATRSSGDSYEQYF